Each of the 3 T cell receptor beta chains below was sequenced from the same sample in a study of CD8+ T cells in alopecia areata. Extracted from the samples, RNA was reverse transcribed into cDNA to serve as the sequencing template. The table came from immunoSEQ multiplex PCR; TCRdb's copy has only in-frame clones and leaves some out. The sample lists about 76,000 clones, around 66% occurring once. Treatment noted: oral pan-JAK inhibitor, 5-10 mg twice daily. The sequenced sample was CD8+ T cells sorted from blood, obtained at week 24, from a patient treated with tofacitinib. These receptors were obtained from a human donor with alopecia areata.

V is TRBV27 and J is TRBJ2-2; TRBD1 matches 7 bases. Germline V gene sequence: CDR1 MNHEY, CDR2 SMNVEV (reference sequence). This CDR3 region has 15 residues. The V segment lost 5 bases and the J segment 4 bases; nucleotides outside the gene matches: 7. The CDR3 bases are TGTGCCAGCAGTCTTGGGACAGCCTTCACCGGGGAGCTGTTTTTT. Amino acids: CASSLGTAFTGELFF.

The V call is TRBV7-9, the J call TRBJ2-3; D is uncertain. Germline lookup yields CDR1 SEHNR and CDR2 FQNEAQ (reference sequence). The germline V and J ends were trimmed by 3 bases and 6 bases, with 10 bases remaining between them. This CDR3 comprises 13 residues. DNA of the CDR3: TGTGCCAGCAGCTTTGGTAACGGGGATACGCAGTATTTT. This gives the protein CASSFGNGDTQYF.

This rearrangement joins TRBV5-6 to TRBJ2-1, with 8 bases identical to TRBD2. Trimming took 3 bases from V and 13 from J; bases not matched to a gene: 9. This CDR3 contains 13 residues. Germline CDR1 SGHDT, CDR2 YYEEEE. The CDR3 sequence is CASSSNLSGRQFF. The DNA for the CDR3 is TGTGCCAGCAGCTCGAATCTCAGCGGGAGACAGTTCTTC.